Each of the 30 T cell receptor beta chains below was sequenced from the same sample in a study of blood T cell repertoires in COVID-19. Data came from immunoSEQ multiplex PCR; TCRdb stores just in-frame clones and leaves some out. The data show some 180,000 clones, approximately 85% seen once. What was sequenced was PBMCs or T cells enriched from blood (not recorded which). Receptors originate from a man aged 35 to 55 who had recovered from COVID-19.

The rearrangement links TRBV19 to TRBJ2-5, with TRBD2 matching over 8 bases. Germline V lookup: CDR1 LNHDA, CDR2 SQIVND (reference sequence). This CDR3 is built from 15 residues. Germline trimming cut 1 base from V and 5 bases from J; bases unmatched to any gene: 6. The CDR3 nucleotides read TGTGCCAGTAGTATAGCTGGCGGGAGGCGGGAGACCCAGTACTTC. Translated: CASSIAGGRRETQYF.

The chain employs TRBV16 and TRBJ1-1; D not resolved. The germline CDR1 and CDR2 sequences are KGHSY and FQNENV. The length of the CDR3 is 14 residues. V was trimmed by 4 bases and J by 1 base, leaving 10 bases between them. Here the CDR3 reads CASSPLAGNTEAFF. DNA for the CDR3: TGTGCCAGCAGCCCCCTCGCAGGGAACACTGAAGCTTTCTTT.

V gene TRBV5-4 combines with J gene TRBJ2-5; 9 bases map to TRBD1. Germline V gene sequence: CDR1 SGHNT, CDR2 YYREEE (reference sequence). The CDR3 spans 15 residues. V lost 4 bases, J lost 1 base, and 5 bases stayed unmatched. CDR3: CASSGLQGAQETQYF. CDR3 nucleotide sequence: TGTGCCAGCAGCGGGTTACAGGGGGCCCAAGAGACCCAGTACTTC.

V usage is TRBV4-2 and J usage is TRBJ2-5; 9 positions match TRBD2. The germline CDR1 and CDR2 sequences are LGHNA and YNFKEQ. V trimming: 0 bases; J trimming: 1 base; junction bases outside the gene matches: 12. This CDR3 region has 19 residues. The CDR3 here is CASSQEGLAGSSFQETQYF. Written as DNA, the CDR3 is TGTGCCAGCAGCCAAGAGGGGCTAGCGGGGAGTAGCTTCCAAGAGACCCAGTACTTC.

J is TRBJ2-1 and V is TRBV7-9; the D gene is possibly TRBD1 (5 bases). Deletions cut 1 base from V and 3 bases from J, with 13 bases between. The CDR3 has 16 amino acids. Germline CDR1 and CDR2: SEHNR and FQNEAQ (reference sequence). CDR3 residues: CASSLEGRGIYNEQFF. The CDR3 DNA follows: TGTGCCAGCAGCTTAGAGGGAAGGGGTATCTACAATGAGCAGTTCTTC.

The CDR3 DNA follows: TGTGCCTGGAGTGGAGTCCACGAGCAGTACTTC. It is translated as CAWSGVHEQYF. The rearrangement joins TRBV30 to TRBJ2-7; the D is unclear. V lost 1 base and J lost 5, with 6 bases in between. This CDR3 contains 11 residues. The germline V gene has CDR1 GTSNPN and CDR2 SVGIG (reference sequence).

The V and J genes are TRBV27 and TRBJ1-5; tentative D call: TRBD1 (5 bases). The CDR3 loop spans 16 amino acids. Germline V CDR1 and CDR2: MNHEY, SMNVEV (reference sequence). Trimming took off 5 bases at V and 7 bases at J, with 21 bases between the two ends. The CDR3 DNA reads as TGTGCCAGCAGTCCCTGGGAGGGGTCGGGCGGGCAGCCCCAGCATTTT. Translation: CASSPWEGSGGQPQHF.

The J gene is TRBJ2-5, the V gene TRBV4-2, with a tentative D call TRBD2 (5 bases). The CDR3 totals 17 residues. Germline-derived CDR1 and CDR2 are LGHNA and YNFKEQ. V shed 4 bases and J shed 1 base, with 19 bases lying between them. CDR3 in DNA: TGTGCCAGCAGCCCGGGGAGTGGTCGGGGTACCCAAGAGACCCAGTACTTC. Translating it yields CASSPGSGRGTQETQYF.

This chain connects TRBV5-1 to TRBJ1-3, with D tentatively TRBD1 (5 bases). The germline CDR1 and CDR2 sequences are SGHRS and YFSETQ. CDR3 size: 17 residues. With 4 bases removed from V and 0 bases from J, the gap between germline ends came to 17 bases. In nucleotides, the CDR3 is TGCGCCAGCAGCCCGGGGGATGGACGGCTCTCTGGAAACACCATATATTTT. The encoded protein is CASSPGDGRLSGNTIYF.

The genes are TRBV6-4 and TRBJ2-1; 10 nucleotides agree with TRBD2. V trimming: 4 bases; J trimming: 7 bases; junction bases outside the gene matches: 7. The CDR3 has 15 residues. Germline V gives CDR1 MRHNA, CDR2 SNTAGT. Here the CDR3 DNA reads TGTGCCAGCAGTGGGGGACTAGCGAGAGTAAATGAGCAGTTCTTC. Translated, it gives CASSGGLARVNEQFF.

The table lists this clone with a count of one. The J gene is TRBJ2-1, the V gene TRBV7-3, with D tentatively TRBD2 (6 bases). CDR1 is SGHTA, CDR2 FQGTGA, per germline. V shed 3 bases and J shed 0 bases, with 9 bases lying between them. The CDR3 totals 15 residues. CDR3 bases: TGTGCCAGCAGCTTGGACGGGGGCTCCTACAATGAGCAGTTCTTC. It yields the protein CASSLDGGSYNEQFF. Drawing the rest from reference TRBV7-3 and TRBJ2-1, the complete variable domain is GAGVSQTPSNKVTEKGKYVELRCDPISGHTALYWYRQSLGQGPEFLIYFQGTGAADDSGLPNDRFFAVRPEGSVSTLKIQRTERGDSAVYLCASSLDGGSYNEQFFGPGTRLTVL.

V is TRBV11-3 and J is TRBJ2-3; D remains ambiguous. The CDR3 runs to 14 residues. Looked up from germline, CDR1 is SGHNT and CDR2 is YENEEA. V dropped 5 bases and J dropped 6 bases, with 15 bases sitting between them. CDR3 in amino acids: CASSLPADLDTQYF. As DNA, the CDR3 is TGTGCCAGCAGCCTACCAGCCGACTTGGATACGCAGTATTTT.

V is TRBV30 and J is TRBJ1-2, with D maybe TRBD1 (6 bases). The CDR3 length is 12 residues. The germline gives CDR1 GTSNPN, CDR2 SVGIG (reference sequence). V dropped 0 bases and J dropped 5 bases, with 7 bases sitting between them. The CDR3: CAWSVGGYGYTF. The CDR3 coding sequence is TGTGCCTGGAGTGTAGGGGGTTATGGCTACACCTTC.

This clone was found once. CDR3 coding DNA: TGTGCCATCAGTCCCGAAACCCGGAGGGGCTACACCTTC. Protein sequence: CAISPETRRGYTF. This chain joins TRBV10-3 and TRBJ1-2; D gene unclear. CDR3 length equals 13 residues. Germline V lookup: CDR1 ENHRY, CDR2 SYGVKD. V shed 5 bases and J shed 8 bases, with 15 bases lying between them.

This clone was found once. The genes are TRBV5-6 and TRBJ1-1; 7 bases line up with TRBD1. This CDR3 has 16 amino acids. Germline V gene data show CDR1 as SGHDT and CDR2 as YYEEEE. The junction had 7 bases not matched to a gene; V was cut back by 0 bases and J by 2 bases. The chain's CDR3 is CASSLVWDRENTEAFF. The CDR3 DNA reads TGTGCCAGCAGCTTGGTTTGGGACAGAGAAAACACTGAAGCTTTCTTT.

The chain links TRBV6-1 to TRBJ1-2; TRBD1 matches 8 bases. V was pared by 1 base and J by 8 bases, with 9 bases of the junction left unmatched. The CDR3 is 15 residues long. CDR1 and CDR2 from the germline V gene are MNHNS and SASEGT. The CDR3: CASSEDTGQGAGYTF. The CDR3 DNA sequence: TGTGCCAGCAGTGAAGACACCGGACAGGGTGCCGGCTACACCTTC.

The V and J genes are TRBV15 and TRBJ2-7, with D possibly matching TRBD1 (5 bases). Germline V gives CDR1 LNHNV, CDR2 YYDKDF (reference sequence). V was clipped by 8 bases and J by 1 base, with 18 bases between them. The CDR3 has 15 residues. The CDR3 nucleotides read TGTGCCACCGGTAGGGGCCCTCAAGAGTCCTACGAGCAGTACTTC. Protein: CATGRGPQESYEQYF.

The chain links TRBV27 to TRBJ2-7, with D possibly TRBD2 on 6 matching bases. In germline, CDR1 is MNHEY, CDR2 SMNVEV (reference sequence). V was pared by 3 bases and J by 4 bases, with 10 bases between. The CDR3 contains 13 residues. The CDR3 loop is CASSFSGKYEQYF. The CDR3 DNA reads as TGTGCCAGCAGTTTTAGCGGAAAGTACGAGCAGTACTTC.

This sequence joins TRBV5-1 and TRBJ1-4; D perhaps matches TRBD1 (6 bases). CDR3 length: 15 amino acids. The ends were cut back, 4 bases at V and 5 bases at J, with 15 bases in the middle. Germline V gives CDR1 SGHRS, CDR2 YFSETQ. In DNA, the CDR3 is TGCGCCAGCAGCCGTACCGGGACAAAAAATGAAAAACTGTTTTTT. Translation gives CASSRTGTKNEKLFF.

The chain uses TRBV4-1 and TRBJ1-6; TRBD1 might be the D (6 bases). The V gene lost 4 bases and the J gene lost 4 bases, with 14 bases spanning the gap. CDR3 size: 16 residues. Per the germline V gene, CDR1 is MGHRA and CDR2 is YSYEKL. Here the CDR3 reads CASSLEGGAYNSPLHF. CDR3 nucleotide sequence: TGCGCCAGCAGCCTCGAAGGGGGTGCGTATAATTCACCCCTCCACTTT.

About this clone itself: The sample carries other DNA sequences with the same CDR3. This chain joins TRBV5-8 and TRBJ1-4; perhaps TRBD1 as D (5 bases). Trimming pared 5 bases from V and 0 bases from J, leaving 8 bases between. Per germline, CDR1 SGHTS and CDR2 YDEGEE. The CDR3 sequence is 14 residues long. The CDR3 loop reads CASRKQATNEKLFF. CDR3 DNA sequence: TGTGCCAGCAGAAAACAGGCAACTAATGAAAAACTGTTTTTT.

This clone has just one count. This chain connects TRBV15 to TRBJ2-7; 7 bases are a match to TRBD1. The CDR3 is 13 amino acids. Germline V CDR1 and CDR2: LNHNV, YYDKDF (reference sequence). Losses at the gene ends were 9 bases for V and 6 bases for J; bases not matched to a gene: 11. The CDR3 coding sequence is TGTGCCACGTCGCCGGGACAGCGGCCCGAGCAGTACTTC. Its protein is CATSPGQRPEQYF. Full variable domain (rest looked up from reference TRBV15 and TRBJ2-7): DAMVIQNPRYQVTQFGKPVTLSCSQTLNHNVMYWYQQKSSQAPKLLFHYYDKDFNNEADTPDNFQSRRPNTSFCFLDIRSPGLGDTAMYLCATSPGQRPEQYFGPGTRLTVT.

The chain carries TRBV5-1 and TRBJ1-1; possibly TRBD1 for D (5 bases). CDR3 size: 14 residues. Trimming took off 4 bases at V and 5 bases at J, with 15 bases between the two ends. Germline CDR1 reads SGHRS; CDR2 reads YFSETQ. The CDR3 is CASSGRDRGTEAFF. CDR3 DNA sequence: TGCGCCAGCAGCGGGCGGGACCGGGGTACTGAAGCTTTCTTT.

A few counts support this clone. The junction shows a germline mismatch at one end, possibly a read error. The genes are TRBV12-3 or TRBV12-4 and TRBJ1-2, with D possibly matching TRBD1 (5 bases). The CDR3 covers 11 residues. The DNA of the CDR3 is TGTGCCAGCATCCTGGCGCAGGGCCCCATCTTC. Encoded protein: CASILAQGPIF.

The chain couples TRBV6-5 to TRBJ2-7; D perhaps matches TRBD1 (5 bases). Germline V lookup: CDR1 MNHEY, CDR2 SVGAGI. Trimming stripped 2 bases from V and 3 bases from J, with 8 bases between. The CDR3 runs to 13 residues. This CDR3 reads CASSYQGGYEQYF. CDR3 DNA: TGTGCCAGCAGTTACCAGGGTGGCTACGAGCAGTACTTC.

The chain recombines TRBV2 with TRBJ2-2; the D is unclear. V dropped 3 bases and J dropped 7 bases, with 15 bases sitting between them. CDR3 length: 15 amino acids. Germline V lookup: CDR1 SNHLY, CDR2 FYNNEI. The CDR3 reads CASSDVHTIDGELFF. The CDR3 DNA reads as TGTGCCAGCAGTGACGTTCATACTATCGACGGGGAGCTGTTTTTT.

The chain carries TRBV13 and TRBJ1-3, with 7 bases fitting TRBD1. Germline assignment: CDR1 PRHDT and CDR2 FYEKMQ (reference sequence). With 4 bases clipped from V and 11 bases from J, the junction kept 8 bases outside the gene matches. The CDR3 loop spans 13 amino acids. In DNA, the CDR3 is TGTGCCAGCAGCTCGGGAGGGCAGGGGGCCATATATTTT. Encoded protein: CASSSGGQGAIYF. The entire variable domain, with the rest obtained from reference TRBV13 and TRBJ1-3, is as follows: AAGVIQSPRHLIKEKRETATLKCYPIPRHDTVYWYQQGPGQDPQFLISFYEKMQSDKGSIPDRFSAQQFSDYHSELNMSSLELGDSALYFCASSSGGQGAIYFGEGSWLTVV.

This clone was detected only once. The chain carries TRBV4-1 and TRBJ2-3, with 16 positions matching TRBD2. CDR1 MGHRA and CDR2 YSYEKL come from the germline V gene. The CDR3 has 19 amino acids. With V trimmed by 5 bases and J by 3 bases, 11 bases remained unmatched. Here the CDR3 reads CASSVSPGTSGGATDTQYF. CDR3 sequence (DNA): TGCGCCAGCAGCGTGTCTCCCGGGACTAGCGGGGGGGCGACAGATACGCAGTATTTT.

This clone was seen only once. The chain carries TRBV3-1 (or the pseudogene TRBV3-2) and TRBJ2-3; 9 positions match TRBD1. CDR3 length: 15 amino acids. Germline V gives CDR1 LGHDT, CDR2 YNNKEL (reference sequence). V lost 5 bases to trimming and J lost 1 base; unmatched junction nucleotides: 4. In DNA form, the CDR3 reads TGTGCCAGCAGCACGGGACAGGGTGGCACAGATACGCAGTATTTT. It translates to CASSTGQGGTDTQYF.

The rearrangement joins TRBV20-1 to TRBJ2-5, with a possible D match to TRBD2 (7 bases). The V gene lost 3 bases and the J gene lost 5 bases, with 19 bases spanning the gap. Looked up from germline, CDR1 is DFQATT and CDR2 is SNEGSKA (reference sequence). This CDR3 is built from 15 residues. The CDR3: CSASGFAGAPETQYF. The CDR3 DNA sequence: TGCAGTGCTAGTGGGTTCGCGGGGGCCCCGGAGACCCAGTACTTC.